This is a list of T cell receptor beta chains from one sample in a study of blood T cells in healthy people across ages. Using its own MiXCR run on the 5' RACE reads, TCRdb lists one record per CDR3 protein. The sample includes about 680,000 distinct CDR3 sequences, about half of them seen just once. Material for sequencing was blood. All receptors come from a woman aged 55 to 70 in good health. CDR3s include the opening cysteine and the closing phenylalanine or tryptophan. The D gene is left open where the match is weak. Clone size, where shown, is once, few, many, or a class for clones that have expanded.

size,J,D,V,DNA,CDR3
few,TRBJ2-7,TRBD2,TRBV11-2,TGTGCCAGCAGCCCTCCCGGGGGGACCATATACGAGCAGTACTTC,CASSPPGGTIYEQYF
NA,TRBJ2-4,NA,TRBV28,TGTGCCAGCAGTTTTGTGTTAGGGGAGGCGGCCAAAAACATTCAGTACTTC,CASSFVLGEAAKNIQYF
NA,TRBJ2-5,NA,TRBV5-1,TGCGCCAGCAGCTGGGCCCTAAGAGATGAGCAGTACTTC,CASSWALRDEQYF
few,TRBJ2-7,NA,TRBV12-3/TRBV12-4,TGTGCCAGCAGTTTCCGGCGGTCGCACGAGCAGTACTTC,CASSFRRSHEQYF
NA,TRBJ2-7,TRBD1,TRBV20-1,TGCAGTGCTGACGAATTGACAGGGTTGGTATACGAGCAGTACTTC,CSADELTGLVYEQYF
once,TRBJ2-5,TRBD1,TRBV6-5,TGTGCCAGCAGTCGGGACAGCTCTGCCCAGTACTTC,CASSRDSSAQYF
NA,TRBJ1-2,TRBD1,TRBV20-1,TGCAGTGCTAGAGATACCAGGACAGGGGATTATGGCTACACCTTC,CSARDTRTGDYGYTF
NA,TRBJ2-7,NA,TRBV7-9,TGTGCCAGCAGCTCCCCCAATCCATATAGCTCCTACGTGCAGTACTTC,CASSSPNPYSSYVQYF
few,TRBJ2-4,NA,TRBV27,TGTGCCAGCAGTCCCCTGGGCAGGGCGATGCGCAAACTAGCCAAAAACATTCAGTACTTC,CASSPLGRAMRKLAKNIQYF
once,TRBJ2-5,TRBD2,TRBV7-2,TGTGCCAGCAGCCCCCATCGGGAGGGAGAGACCCAGTACTTC,CASSPHREGETQYF
once,TRBJ2-1,TRBD2,TRBV7-9,TGTGCCAGCACCTTAAGCGGGATTTACAATGAGCAGTTCTTC,CASTLSGIYNEQFF
NA,TRBJ2-6,NA,TRBV28,TGTGCCAGCAGTTTTGGCACCCTCTCTGGGGCCAACGTCCTGACTTTC,CASSFGTLSGANVLTF
NA,TRBJ2-1,NA,TRBV28,TGTGCCAGCAGAAGAGAAAATGAGCAGTTCTTC,CASRRENEQFF
NA,TRBJ2-1,TRBD2,TRBV6-5,TGTGCCAGCAGTTACGTGGCGGGAGCCACTGGGGACAATGAGCAGTTCTTC,CASSYVAGATGDNEQFF
few,TRBJ2-3,NA,TRBV6-6,TGTGCCAGCACCCACGTTGGCTTAGATACGCAGTATTTT,CASTHVGLDTQYF
NA,TRBJ2-2,TRBD2,TRBV7-3,TGTGCCAGCAGCTTAACCAGTGAAGGACTAGCCAACACCGGGGAGCTGTTTTTT,CASSLTSEGLANTGELFF
NA,TRBJ2-1,NA,TRBV6-2/TRBV6-3,TGTGCCAGCAAAGGGAGCAATTTCAATGAGCAGTTCTTC,CASKGSNFNEQFF
many,TRBJ2-7,TRBD1,TRBV5-1,TGCGCCAGCAGCTTGTTCCCAGGACAGGCTTTCGAGCAGTACTTC,CASSLFPGQAFEQYF
NA,TRBJ1-2,TRBD1,TRBV20-1,TGCAGTGCTAGAGATTTCTACGACAGGGTTAACTATGGCTACACCTTC,CSARDFYDRVNYGYTF
NA,TRBJ2-5,NA,TRBV5-1,TGCGCCAGCAGCTTGGCCTCGGGCAGCCCCTCAGAGACCCAGTACTTC,CASSLASGSPSETQYF
many,TRBJ2-3,TRBD2,TRBV9,TGTGCCAGCAGCGCGTCTAGCGGAACTAGCACAGATACGCAGTATTTT,CASSASSGTSTDTQYF
NA,TRBJ2-7,TRBD1,TRBV29-1,TGCAGCGTGAGGGGGACAGCATACGAGCAGTACTTC,CSVRGTAYEQYF
NA,TRBJ2-3,NA,TRBV20-1,TGCAGTGCTAGGGACAGTTACACAGATACGCGGTATTTT,CSARDSYTDTRYF
NA,TRBJ1-2,TRBD1,TRBV7-9,TGTGCCAGCAGCGTAGAAGGGGGCAGCTATGGCTACACCTTC,CASSVEGGSYGYTF
few,TRBJ1-4,NA,TRBV29-1,TGCAGCGTTGCCGGGGGGATCAATGAAAAACTGTTTTTT,CSVAGGINEKLFF
few,TRBJ2-7,TRBD1,TRBV6-6,TGTGCCAGCAGTGGGACAGGACACGAGCAGTACTTC,CASSGTGHEQYF
NA,TRBJ2-7,NA,TRBV28,TGTGCCAGCAGTTTTTTAGGGGGTGAGCAGTACTTC,CASSFLGGEQYF
NA,TRBJ2-3,NA,TRBV2,TGTGCCAGCAGCGAACTGGCCGGGCTAACAGATACGCAGTATTTT,CASSELAGLTDTQYF
NA,TRBJ2-5,NA,TRBV3-1,TGTGCCAGCAGCGATACCCGGTGGGAGCAGTACTTC,CASSDTRWEQYF
NA,TRBJ2-3,NA,TRBV20-1,TGCAGTGCTAGAACTAGCGGGACAGGGGGCACAGATACGCAGTATTTT,CSARTSGTGGTDTQYF
NA,TRBJ2-5,TRBD2,TRBV7-2,TGTGCCAGCAGCTTAGGTCTAACTAGCGGGAGATCAGAGACCCAGTACTTC,CASSLGLTSGRSETQYF
NA,TRBJ2-3,NA,TRBV29-1,TGCAGCGTTGAAGAGGTTACAGATACGCAGTATTTT,CSVEEVTDTQYF
NA,TRBJ2-5,NA,TRBV5-1,TGCGCCAGCAGGCCAGGAAGCCAAGAGACCCAGTACTTC,CASRPGSQETQYF
NA,TRBJ2-5,NA,TRBV28,TGTGCCAGCAGGTCCTGGCGGGAACAAGAGACCCAGTACTTC,CASRSWREQETQYF
NA,TRBJ2-7,NA,TRBV20-1,TGCAGTGCTCCGGCCCCAACGCTCTACGAGCAGTACTTC,CSAPAPTLYEQYF
few,TRBJ1-5,NA,TRBV29-1,TGCAGCGTCCGAGGGGCCCACGATCAGCCCCAGCATTTT,CSVRGAHDQPQHF
few,TRBJ2-1,NA,TRBV7-9,TGTGCCAGCCAACGGAGCGGAAGCAATGAGCAGTTCTTC,CASQRSGSNEQFF
NA,TRBJ2-5,NA,TRBV5-5,TGTGCCAGCAGCTTGGGACCCAGGGCAAATGGGGAGACCCAGAACTTC,CASSLGPRANGETQNF
NA,TRBJ2-5,NA,TRBV4-3,TGCGCCAGCAGCCAAGAATACAGGGAAGAGACCCAGTACTTC,CASSQEYREETQYF
few,TRBJ1-4,TRBD1,TRBV15,TGTGCCACCAGCCCCGACAGGGGGAGTGAAAAACTGTTTTTT,CATSPDRGSEKLFF
NA,TRBJ1-2,NA,TRBV9,TGTGCCAGCAGCGTAGCATCGGCGGGAACCTATGGCTACACCTTC,CASSVASAGTYGYTF
NA,TRBJ1-5,NA,TRBV4-3,TGCGCCAGCAGCCAAGATTGGGGTCAGCCCCAGCATTTT,CASSQDWGQPQHF
NA,TRBJ2-1,NA,TRBV7-9,TGTGCCAGCAGCTCTTGGGAACAGGGTACGGGGTTCTTC,CASSSWEQGTGFF
NA,TRBJ2-3,TRBD2,TRBV9,TGTGCCAGCAGCGGCGGGAGTTCGGGAGATACGCAGTATTTT,CASSGGSSGDTQYF
NA,TRBJ2-3,TRBD2,TRBV6-2/TRBV6-3,TGTGCCAGCGGTTACACAGCGGGAGGGGGCGATACGCAGTATTTT,CASGYTAGGGDTQYF